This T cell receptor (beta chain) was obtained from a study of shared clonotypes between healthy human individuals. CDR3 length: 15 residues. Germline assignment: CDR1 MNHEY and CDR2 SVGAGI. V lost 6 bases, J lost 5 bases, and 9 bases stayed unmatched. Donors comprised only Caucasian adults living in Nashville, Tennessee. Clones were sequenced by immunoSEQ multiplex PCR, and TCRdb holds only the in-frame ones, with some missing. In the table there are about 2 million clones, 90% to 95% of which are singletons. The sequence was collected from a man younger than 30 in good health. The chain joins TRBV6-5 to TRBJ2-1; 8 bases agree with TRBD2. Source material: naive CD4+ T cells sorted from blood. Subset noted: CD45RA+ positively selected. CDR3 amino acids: CASSSGTSNNNEQFF. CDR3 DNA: TGTGCCAGCAGCTCCGGGACTAGTAATAACAATGAGCAGTTCTTC.